This T cell receptor beta chain is drawn from a study of breast tumors, draining lymph nodes, adjacent tissues. TCRdb processed the multiplex PCR reads anew with MiXCR; each CDR3 protein has one entry. Of around 150,000 distinct CDR3 sequences in the sample, 20% to 25% were seen once. The sample holds many counts of this clonotype. Its specificity is unknown. V shed 3 bases and J shed 7 bases, with 19 bases lying between them. This CDR3 is built from 17 residues. The germline CDR1 and CDR2 sequences are MNHEY and SMNVEV (reference sequence). The lymph nodes were axillary draining lymph nodes from breast cancer patients. The study's findings and limits: Data fit most tumor T cells coming from lymph node, expanding in tumor. Luminal-like breast cancer showed significantly higher tumor–nontumor repertoire similarity than basal-like.

Sequenced material: axillary lymph node tissue. This TCR came from a female donor with breast cancer. Some clones in this sample may be carry-over from other donors' samples. This chain uses TRBV27 with TRBJ1-6; D is perhaps TRBD1 (5 bases). The DNA for the CDR3 is TGTGCCAGCAGTTTGAGGGGAGGGGACGGCCTGAATTCACCCCTCCACTTT. Its translation is CASSLRGGDGLNSPLHF.